This T cell receptor beta chain was retrieved from a study of blood T cell repertoires in COVID-19. The method was immunoSEQ multiplex PCR; TCRdb's version includes in-frame clones alone and lacks a portion of them. Found here are some 340,000 clones, 90% of them singletons; the top ten hold 3.5% to 5%. In the 2 weeks before study entry, exposed participants met a COVID-19 case, which was PCR-confirmed or clinician-diagnosed. CDR3 length equals 18 residues. J gave up 4 bases and V 0 bases, and 5 bases lay outside the gene matches. Germline V gene data show CDR1 as SGHRS and CDR2 as YFSETQ. This receptor was identified in a young woman who had been exposed to COVID-19. Sequenced: PBMCs or T cells enriched from blood (not recorded which). The gene calls are TRBV5-1 and TRBJ2-3; 16 bases align to TRBD2. For the CDR3, the DNA is TGCGCCAGCAGCTTGGCGGGACTAGCGGGGGGGGTCGCAGATACGCAGTATTTT. Protein sequence: CASSLAGLAGGVADTQYF.